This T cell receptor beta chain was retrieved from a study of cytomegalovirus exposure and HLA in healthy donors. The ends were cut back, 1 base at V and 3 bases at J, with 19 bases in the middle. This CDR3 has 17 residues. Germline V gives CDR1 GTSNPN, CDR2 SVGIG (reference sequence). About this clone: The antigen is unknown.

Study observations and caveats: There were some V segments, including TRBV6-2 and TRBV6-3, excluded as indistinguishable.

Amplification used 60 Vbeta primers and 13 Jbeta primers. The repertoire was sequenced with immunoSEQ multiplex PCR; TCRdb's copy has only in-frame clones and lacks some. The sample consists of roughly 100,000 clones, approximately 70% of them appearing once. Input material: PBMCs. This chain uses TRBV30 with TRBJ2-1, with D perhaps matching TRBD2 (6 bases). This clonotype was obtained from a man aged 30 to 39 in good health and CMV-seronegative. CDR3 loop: CAWSDKWEALNYNEQFF. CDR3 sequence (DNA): TGTGCCTGGAGTGATAAGTGGGAGGCCTTAAACTACAATGAGCAGTTCTTC.